This TCR beta chain was identified during a study of cytomegalovirus exposure and HLA in healthy donors. Study findings and constraints: Both high specificity and high sensitivity reportedly marked the classifier's diagnosis of cytomegalovirus status. Cytomegalovirus association was listed for approximately 150 TCR beta chains. Generally TCR sequences proved uncommon, though certain public TCRs appeared in numerous donors.

The donors were in the approximately 110-subject validation cohort; that cohort was separate from the roughly 700-subject first cohort. Assay: immunoSEQ multiplex PCR; the TCRdb copy retains only in-frame clones and omits some. Counted here are under 75,000 clones, 95% occurring once; the ten biggest clones make up 6% to 8.5%. With 5 bases clipped from V and 6 bases from J, the junction kept 8 bases outside the gene matches. Germline CDR1 and CDR2: MNHNS and SASEGT. There are 14 residues in the CDR3. To note about this clone: Antigen: not known.

The sequence was obtained from a woman under 30 in good health and CMV-seropositive. The rearrangement uses TRBV6-1 and TRBJ2-3; 7 positions agree with TRBD2. Material: PBMCs. CDR3 in DNA: TGTGCCAGCAGTTCGAGCGGGATTGGGGATACGCAGTATTTT. Amino acid sequence: CASSSSGIGDTQYF.